The sequence of this TCR beta chain was determined in a study of blood T cell repertoires in COVID-19. In germline, CDR1 is MNHEY, CDR2 SMNVEV (reference sequence). The CDR3 runs to 16 residues. The V end lost 5 bases, the J end lost 4 bases, and 20 bases lay between the germline ends. Here immunoSEQ multiplex PCR was the method, and the copy in TCRdb shows in-frame clones only, minus some. The sample carries 310,000 or so clones, roughly 90% recorded once. Resolution of symptoms, clearance, or two negative PCRs was present in recovered Cohort 3 donors. This receptor was obtained from a woman aged 18-35 years who had recovered from COVID-19. Specimen: PBMCs or T cells enriched from blood (not recorded which). The chain joins TRBV27 to TRBJ1-2, with D uncertain. CDR3 sequence reads: CASSPRRPEGGYGYTF. Here the CDR3 DNA reads TGTGCCAGCAGTCCTCGACGGCCAGAGGGTGGCTATGGCTACACCTTC.